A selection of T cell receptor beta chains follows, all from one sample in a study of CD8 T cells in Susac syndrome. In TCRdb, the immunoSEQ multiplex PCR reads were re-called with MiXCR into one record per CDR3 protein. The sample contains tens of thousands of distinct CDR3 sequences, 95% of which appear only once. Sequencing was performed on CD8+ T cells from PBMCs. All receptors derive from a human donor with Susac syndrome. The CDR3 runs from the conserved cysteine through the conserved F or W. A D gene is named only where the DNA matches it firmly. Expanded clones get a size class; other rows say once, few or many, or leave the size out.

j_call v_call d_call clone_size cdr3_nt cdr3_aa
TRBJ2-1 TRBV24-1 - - TGTGCCACCAGTGAATACGGCAAGTACAATGAGCAGTTCTTC CATSEYGKYNEQFF
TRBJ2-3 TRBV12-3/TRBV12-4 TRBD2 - TGTGCCAGCAGCTCTGCGGGGGACACAGATACGCAGTATTTT CASSSAGDTDTQYF
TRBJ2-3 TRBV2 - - TGTGCCAGCAGTGAAATTCTCGATACGCAGTATTTT CASSEILDTQYF
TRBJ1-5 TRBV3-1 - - TGTGCCAGCAGCCAAGATCACAACGAAAATCAGCCCCAGCATTTT CASSQDHNENQPQHF
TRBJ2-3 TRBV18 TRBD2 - TGTGCCAGCTCACGGACTAGCGGATTGCCTTCGTCTAGCACAGATACGCAGTATTTT CASSRTSGLPSSSTDTQYF
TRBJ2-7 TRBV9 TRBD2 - TGTGCCAGCAGCGTAGGGACTAGCGGGAGTTCCGAGCAGTACTTC CASSVGTSGSSEQYF
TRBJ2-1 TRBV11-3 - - TGTGCCAGCAGCTTAGAGGGAACAAACAATGAGCAGTTCTTC CASSLEGTNNEQFF
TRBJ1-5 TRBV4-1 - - TGCGCCAGCAGCCAAGGGGGGATCAATAGCAATCAGCCCCAGCATTTT CASSQGGINSNQPQHF
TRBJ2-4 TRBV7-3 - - TGTGCCAGCAGCCGGATCGGGGACTCCTACAAAAACATTCAGTACTTC CASSRIGDSYKNIQYF
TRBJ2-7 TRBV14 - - TGTGCCAGCAGCCCAATCATAGGAAGCTACTACGAGCAGTACTTC CASSPIIGSYYEQYF
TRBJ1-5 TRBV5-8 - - TGTGCCAGCAGCTTGGGCCTATATAGCAATCAGCCCCAGCATTTT CASSLGLYSNQPQHF
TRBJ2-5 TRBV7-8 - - TGTGCCAGCAGCTTAATTTCCGGGAGCCCGGGGGAGACCCAGTACTTC CASSLISGSPGETQYF
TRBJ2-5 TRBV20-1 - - TGCAGTGCTAGAGAAGAGGGAGGAGAGGAGACCCAGTACTTC CSAREEGGEETQYF
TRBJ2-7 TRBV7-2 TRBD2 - TGTGCCAGCAGTTTCCAATTAGCGGGAGGGGTCGAGCAGTACTTC CASSFQLAGGVEQYF
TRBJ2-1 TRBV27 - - TGTGCCAGCAGTGACCTAGACTACAATGAGCAGTTCTTC CASSDLDYNEQFF
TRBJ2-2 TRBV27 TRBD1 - TGTGCCAGCAGTTTTATTGGGACAGGGTACACCGGGGAGCTGTTTTTT CASSFIGTGYTGELFF
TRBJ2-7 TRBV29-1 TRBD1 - TGCAGCGGAACGACAGGGGCCTCCTACGAGCAGTACTTC CSGTTGASYEQYF
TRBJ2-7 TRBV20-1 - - TGCAGTGCTAGAGATCTGGCGGGCCGCATTGCCTACGAGCAGTACTTC CSARDLAGRIAYEQYF
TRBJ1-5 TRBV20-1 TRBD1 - TGCAGTGCTGTGGGACCTTGGGACAGGGGTGGGGGGGCATATCAGCCCCAGCATTTT CSAVGPWDRGGGAYQPQHF
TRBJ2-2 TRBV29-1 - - TGCAGCGCCGTGCAGGCCGGGACGAACACCGGGGAGCTGTTTTTT CSAVQAGTNTGELFF
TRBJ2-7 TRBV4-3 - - TGCGCCAGCAGCCAAGTCCAGACGGCGACCTACGAGCAGTACTTC CASSQVQTATYEQYF
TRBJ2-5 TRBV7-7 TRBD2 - TGTGCTAGCAGCTGGGGACTAGCGGGCCAAGAGACCCAGTACTTC CASSWGLAGQETQYF
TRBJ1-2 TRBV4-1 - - TGCGCCAGCAGCCAAGGCAGTGGCTACACCTTC CASSQGSGYTF
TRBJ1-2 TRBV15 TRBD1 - TGTGCCACCAGCAGAGACGACAGGGTGAATGGCTACACCTTC CATSRDDRVNGYTF
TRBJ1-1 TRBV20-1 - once TGCAGTGGCGTTTTGGTTGGGAGCACTGAAGCTTTCTTT CSGVLVGSTEAFF
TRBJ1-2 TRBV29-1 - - TGCAGCGTCGTGGGGGGGACATATGGACTCACTGGGACTGGCTACACCTTC CSVVGGTYGLTGTGYTF
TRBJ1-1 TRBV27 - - TGTGCCAGCAGTTCCGGAGGGGGGGTTGAAGCTTTCTTT CASSSGGGVEAFF
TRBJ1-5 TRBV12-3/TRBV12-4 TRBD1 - TGTGCCAGCAGCGGGACAGGGCTTAGTCAGCCCCAGCATTTT CASSGTGLSQPQHF
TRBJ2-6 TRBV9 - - TGTGCCAGCAGCGTAAATCTGGGTATTGGGGCCGGGGCCAACGTCCTGACTTTC CASSVNLGIGAGANVLTF
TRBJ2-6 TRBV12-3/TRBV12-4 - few TGTGCCAGCAGTCCCCGGACGGTCTCTGGGGCCAACGTCCTGACTTTC CASSPRTVSGANVLTF
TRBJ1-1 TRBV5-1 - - TGCGCCAGCAAGTCTTATGGGGACACTGAAGCTTTCTTT CASKSYGDTEAFF
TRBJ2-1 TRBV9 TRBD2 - TGTGCCAGCAGCGACCGACTAGCGGGGGGCAATGAGCAGTTCTTC CASSDRLAGGNEQFF
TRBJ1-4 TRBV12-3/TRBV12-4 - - TGTGCCAGCAGTTTGGCCCTACTTGAAAAACTGTTTTTT CASSLALLEKLFF
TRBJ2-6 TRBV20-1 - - TGCAGTGCTAGAGACTGGCAGGGAACTGGGGCCAACGTCCTGACTTTC CSARDWQGTGANVLTF
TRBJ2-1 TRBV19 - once TGTGCCAGTAGTATAGTAGTTTACAATGAGCAGTTCTTC CASSIVVYNEQFF
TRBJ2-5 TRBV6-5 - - TGTGCCAGCAGTTACTTAGGGACACCTCAAGAGACCCAGTACTTC CASSYLGTPQETQYF
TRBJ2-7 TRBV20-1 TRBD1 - TGCAGTGCTAGAGAGTTCAGGGGGCCCTACGAGCAGTACTTC CSAREFRGPYEQYF
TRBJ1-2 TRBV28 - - TGTGCCAGCAGGCCCGCAGAAGTCCGTGGCTACACCTTC CASRPAEVRGYTF
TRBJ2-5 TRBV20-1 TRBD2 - TGCAGTGCTAGAGGGGGGCAGCGGGAGGGGGAGACCCAGTACTTC CSARGGQREGETQYF
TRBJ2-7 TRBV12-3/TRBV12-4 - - TGTGCCAGCAGTTTACCGTTTCACGAGCAGTACTTC CASSLPFHEQYF
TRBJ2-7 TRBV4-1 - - TGCGCCAGCAGCCAAGGAACGGGAGCGGTCTACGAGCAGTACTTC CASSQGTGAVYEQYF
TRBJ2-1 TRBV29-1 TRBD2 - TGCAGCGTTGTGGAGCGGGAGTACAATGAGCAGTTCTTC CSVVEREYNEQFF
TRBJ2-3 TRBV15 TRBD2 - TGTGCCACCAGCAGCCACGGGACAGGGTCGGCTAGCGGGGGGTCCTGGGATACGCAGTATTTT CATSSHGTGSASGGSWDTQYF
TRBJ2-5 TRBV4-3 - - TGCGCCAGCAGCCAGAGCTCCCAAGAGACCCAGTACTTC CASSQSSQETQYF
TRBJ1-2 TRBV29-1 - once TGCAGCGTTCCCGACAGCGGAGGCTACACCTTC CSVPDSGGYTF
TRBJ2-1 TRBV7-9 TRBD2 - TGTGCCAGCAGCTCTAGCGGGAGGGCCATCTACAATGAGCAGTTCTTC CASSSSGRAIYNEQFF
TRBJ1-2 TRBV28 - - TGTGCCAGCAGTTTTAACGGCTACACCTTC CASSFNGYTF
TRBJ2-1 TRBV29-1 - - TGCAGCGTCGAGACTCACCTTAATGAGCAGTTCTTC CSVETHLNEQFF
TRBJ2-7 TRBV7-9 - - TGTGCCAGCAGCCCTCCGACAGTAACCACCTACGAGCAGTACTTC CASSPPTVTTYEQYF
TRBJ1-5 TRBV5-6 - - TGTGCCAGCAGCTTGGCGGGGGCTGGCAATCAGCCCCAGCATTTT CASSLAGAGNQPQHF
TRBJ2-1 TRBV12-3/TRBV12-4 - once TGTGCCAGCAGTCCGAGTGGGGATGAGCAGTTCTTC CASSPSGDEQFF
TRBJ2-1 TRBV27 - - TGTGCCAGCAGTTTCTACAATGAGCAGTTCTTC CASSFYNEQFF
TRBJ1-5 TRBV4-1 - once TGCGCCAGCAGCCAAGATCGGGTTAGCAATCAGCCCCAGCATTTT CASSQDRVSNQPQHF
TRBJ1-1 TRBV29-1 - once TGCAGCGTTAGGTTGAACACTGAAGCTTTCTTT CSVRLNTEAFF
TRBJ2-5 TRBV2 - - TGTGCCAGAGGGGGTCTAGACCATCAAGAGACCCAGTACTTC CARGGLDHQETQYF